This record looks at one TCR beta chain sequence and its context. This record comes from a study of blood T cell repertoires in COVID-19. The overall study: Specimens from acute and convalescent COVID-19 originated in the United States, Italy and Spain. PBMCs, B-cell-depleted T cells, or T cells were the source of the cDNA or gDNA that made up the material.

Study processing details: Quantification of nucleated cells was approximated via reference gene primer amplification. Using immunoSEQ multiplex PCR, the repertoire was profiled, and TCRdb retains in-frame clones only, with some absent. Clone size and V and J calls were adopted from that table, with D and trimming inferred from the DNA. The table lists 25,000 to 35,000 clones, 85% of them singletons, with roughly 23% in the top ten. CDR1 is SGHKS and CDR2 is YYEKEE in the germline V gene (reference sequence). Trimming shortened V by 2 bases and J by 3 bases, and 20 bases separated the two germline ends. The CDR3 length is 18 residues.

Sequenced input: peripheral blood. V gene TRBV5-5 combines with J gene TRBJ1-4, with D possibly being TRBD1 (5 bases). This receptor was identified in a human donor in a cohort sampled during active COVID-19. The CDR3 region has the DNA TGTGCCAGCAGCTTTAGGACATCAGGGATTCGGGCTAATGAAAAACTGTTTTTT. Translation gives CASSFRTSGIRANEKLFF.